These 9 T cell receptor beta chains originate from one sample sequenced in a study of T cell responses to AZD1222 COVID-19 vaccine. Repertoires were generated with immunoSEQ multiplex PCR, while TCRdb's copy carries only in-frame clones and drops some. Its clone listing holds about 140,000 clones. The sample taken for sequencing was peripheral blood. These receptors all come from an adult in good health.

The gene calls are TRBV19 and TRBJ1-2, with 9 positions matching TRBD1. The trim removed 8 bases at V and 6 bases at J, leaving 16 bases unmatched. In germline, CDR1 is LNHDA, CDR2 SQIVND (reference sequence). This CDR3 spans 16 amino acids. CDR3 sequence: CASHSTPARDRDGYTF. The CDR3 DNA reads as TGTGCCAGTCATTCAACCCCGGCCCGGGACAGGGATGGCTACACCTTC. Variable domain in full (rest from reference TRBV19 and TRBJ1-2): DGGITQSPKYLFRKEGQNVTLSCEQNLNHDAMYWYRQDPGQGLRLIYYSQIVNDFQKGDIAEGYSVSREKKESFPLTVTSAQKNPTAFYLCASHSTPARDRDGYTFGSGTRLTVV.

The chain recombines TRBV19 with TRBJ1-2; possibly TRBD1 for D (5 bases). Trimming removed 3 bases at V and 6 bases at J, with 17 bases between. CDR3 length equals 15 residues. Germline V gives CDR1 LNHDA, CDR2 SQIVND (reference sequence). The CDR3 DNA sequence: TGTGCCAGTAGTATGCGGCAGGGCCTACCGGATGGCTACACCTTC. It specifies CASSMRQGLPDGYTF.

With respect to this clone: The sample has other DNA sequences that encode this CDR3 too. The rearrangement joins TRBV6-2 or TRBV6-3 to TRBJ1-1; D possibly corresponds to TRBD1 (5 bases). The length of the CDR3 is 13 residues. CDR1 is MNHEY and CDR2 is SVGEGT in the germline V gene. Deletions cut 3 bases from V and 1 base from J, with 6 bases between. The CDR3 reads CASSYTGNTEAFF. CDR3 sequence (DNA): TGTGCCAGCAGTTATACAGGGAACACTGAAGCTTTCTTT.

The CDR3 sequence is CASSQEGQGGQPQHF. CDR3 sequence (DNA): TGTGCCAGCAGCCAAGAGGGACAGGGTGGTCAGCCCCAGCATTTT. The chain employs TRBV3-1 (or the pseudogene TRBV3-2) and TRBJ1-5; 9 nucleotides align to TRBD1. Germline V CDR1 and CDR2: LGHDT, YNNKEL (reference sequence). Germline trimming cut 0 bases from V and 6 bases from J; bases unmatched to any gene: 3. The CDR3 consists of 15 residues.

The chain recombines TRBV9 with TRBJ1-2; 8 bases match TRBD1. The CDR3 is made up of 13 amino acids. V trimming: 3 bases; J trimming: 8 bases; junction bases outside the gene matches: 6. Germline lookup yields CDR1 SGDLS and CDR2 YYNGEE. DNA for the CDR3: TGTGCCAGCAGCGCCGCGACAGGGGCCGGCTACACCTTC. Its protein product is CASSAATGAGYTF.

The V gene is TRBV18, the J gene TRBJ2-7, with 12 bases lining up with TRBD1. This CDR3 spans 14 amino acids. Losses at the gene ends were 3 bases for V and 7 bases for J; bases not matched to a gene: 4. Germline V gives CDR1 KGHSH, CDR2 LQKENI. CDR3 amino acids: CASSPGQGALEQYF. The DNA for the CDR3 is TGTGCCAGCTCACCGGGACAGGGGGCTTTAGAGCAGTACTTC.

CDR3 nucleotide sequence: TGCGCCAGCAGCCAAGATCAGGCAGGGGGCGATCCCCACACCTTC. Translated: CASSQDQAGGDPHTF. The chain recombines TRBV4-3 with TRBJ1-2, with 8 nucleotides matching TRBD1. CDR1 is LGHNA, CDR2 YSLEER, per germline. V dropped 0 bases and J dropped 12; count of bases not matched to a gene: 12. The CDR3 consists of 15 residues.

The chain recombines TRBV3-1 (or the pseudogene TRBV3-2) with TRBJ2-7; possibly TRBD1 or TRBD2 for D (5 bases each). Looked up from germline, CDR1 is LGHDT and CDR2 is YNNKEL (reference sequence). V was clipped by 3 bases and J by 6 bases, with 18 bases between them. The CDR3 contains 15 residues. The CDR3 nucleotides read TGTGCCAGCAGCCATTATGACAGAGGGGAAGGCGAGCAGTACTTC. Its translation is CASSHYDRGEGEQYF.

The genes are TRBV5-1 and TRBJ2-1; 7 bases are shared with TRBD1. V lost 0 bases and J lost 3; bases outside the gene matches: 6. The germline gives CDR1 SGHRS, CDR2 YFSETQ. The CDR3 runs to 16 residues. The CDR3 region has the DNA TGCGCCAGCAGCTTGGCCTGGGACAGCTACTACAATGAGCAGTTCTTC. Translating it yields CASSLAWDSYYNEQFF.